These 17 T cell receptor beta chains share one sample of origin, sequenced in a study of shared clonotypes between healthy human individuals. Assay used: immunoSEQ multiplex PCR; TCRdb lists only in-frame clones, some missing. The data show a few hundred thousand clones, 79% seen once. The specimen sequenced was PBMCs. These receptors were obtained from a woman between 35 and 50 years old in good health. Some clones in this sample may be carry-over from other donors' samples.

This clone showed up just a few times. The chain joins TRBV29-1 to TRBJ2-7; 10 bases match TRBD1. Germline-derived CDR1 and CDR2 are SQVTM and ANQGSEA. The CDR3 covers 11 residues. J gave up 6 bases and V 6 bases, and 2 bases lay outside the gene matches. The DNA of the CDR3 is TGCAGCGTGGACAGGGGGTCCGAGCAGTACTTC. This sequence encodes CSVDRGSEQYF.

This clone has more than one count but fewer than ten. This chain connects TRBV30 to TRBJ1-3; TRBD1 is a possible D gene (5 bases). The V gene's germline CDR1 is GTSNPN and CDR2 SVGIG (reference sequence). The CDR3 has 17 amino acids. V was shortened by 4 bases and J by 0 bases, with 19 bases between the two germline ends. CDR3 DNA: TGTGCCTGGACGGGAGAGCAGGGCCTGCTCTCTGGAAACACCATATATTTT. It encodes CAWTGEQGLLSGNTIYF.

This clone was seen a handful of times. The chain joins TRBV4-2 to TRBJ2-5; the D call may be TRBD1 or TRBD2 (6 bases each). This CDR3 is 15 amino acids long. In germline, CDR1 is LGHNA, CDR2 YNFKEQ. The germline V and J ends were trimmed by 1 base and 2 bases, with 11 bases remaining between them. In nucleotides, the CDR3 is TGTGCCAGCAGCCAAGGGGGGGCGGCACAAGAGACCCAGTACTTC. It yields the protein CASSQGGAAQETQYF.

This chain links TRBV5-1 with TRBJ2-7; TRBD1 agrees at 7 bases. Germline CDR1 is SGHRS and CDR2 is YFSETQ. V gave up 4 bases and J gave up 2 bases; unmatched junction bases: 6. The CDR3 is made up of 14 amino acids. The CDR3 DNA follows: TGCGCCAGCAGCGGTGACAGGGTCGCCTACGAGCAGTACTTC. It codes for CASSGDRVAYEQYF.

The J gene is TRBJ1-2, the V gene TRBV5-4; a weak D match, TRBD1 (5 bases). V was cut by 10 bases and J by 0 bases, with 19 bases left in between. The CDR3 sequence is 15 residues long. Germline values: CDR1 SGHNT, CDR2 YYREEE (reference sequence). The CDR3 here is CAAGTRAGTNYGYTF. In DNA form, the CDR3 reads TGTGCCGCAGGCACCAGGGCAGGGACTAACTATGGCTACACCTTC.

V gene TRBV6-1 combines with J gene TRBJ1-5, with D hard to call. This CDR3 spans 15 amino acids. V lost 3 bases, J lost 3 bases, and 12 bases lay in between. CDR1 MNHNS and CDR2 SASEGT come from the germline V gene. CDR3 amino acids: CASSDFKRDNQPQHF. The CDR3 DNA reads TGTGCCAGCAGTGATTTCAAACGCGACAATCAGCCCCAGCATTTT.

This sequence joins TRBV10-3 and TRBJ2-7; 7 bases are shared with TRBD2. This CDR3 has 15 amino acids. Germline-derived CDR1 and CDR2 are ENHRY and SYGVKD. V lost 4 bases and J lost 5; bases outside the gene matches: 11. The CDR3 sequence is CAISVLAGADNEQYF. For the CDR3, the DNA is TGTGCCATCAGTGTGTTGGCGGGAGCCGACAACGAGCAGTACTTC.

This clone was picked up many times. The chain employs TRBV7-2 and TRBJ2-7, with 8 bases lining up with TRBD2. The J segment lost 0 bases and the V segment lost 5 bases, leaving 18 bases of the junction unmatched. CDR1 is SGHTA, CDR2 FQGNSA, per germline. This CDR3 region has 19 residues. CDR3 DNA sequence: TGTGCCAGCAGCCCAGGAGGGGGAGCGGGGGTTATTACCTCCTACGAGCAGTACTTC. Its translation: CASSPGGGAGVITSYEQYF.

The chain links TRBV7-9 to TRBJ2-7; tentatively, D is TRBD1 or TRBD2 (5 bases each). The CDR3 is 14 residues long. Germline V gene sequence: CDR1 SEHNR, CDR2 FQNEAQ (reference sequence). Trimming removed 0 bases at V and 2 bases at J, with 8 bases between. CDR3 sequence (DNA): TGTGCCAGCAGCTTAGCGGGGGAGACCTACGAGCAGTACTTC. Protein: CASSLAGETYEQYF.

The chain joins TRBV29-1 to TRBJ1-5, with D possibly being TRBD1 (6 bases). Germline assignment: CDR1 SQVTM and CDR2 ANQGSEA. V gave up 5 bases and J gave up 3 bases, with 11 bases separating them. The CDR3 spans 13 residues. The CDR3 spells CSVTQGYNQPQHF. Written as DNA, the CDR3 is TGCAGCGTTACCCAGGGGTACAATCAGCCCCAGCATTTT.

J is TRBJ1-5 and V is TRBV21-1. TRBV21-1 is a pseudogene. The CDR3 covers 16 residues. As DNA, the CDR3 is TGTGCCAGCAGCAGGGTCGGCCCTTATAGCAATCAGCCCCAGCATTTT. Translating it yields CASSRVGPYSNQPQHF.

The CDR3 DNA reads as TGTGCCAGTAGTATAGGGCAAGGAGTCTACAATGAGCAGTTCTTC. Translated, it gives CASSIGQGVYNEQFF. The rearrangement links TRBV19 to TRBJ2-1; no definite D call. V was clipped by 1 base and J by 3 bases, with 10 bases between them. This CDR3 comprises 15 residues. Germline V gene sequence: CDR1 LNHDA, CDR2 SQIVND (reference sequence).

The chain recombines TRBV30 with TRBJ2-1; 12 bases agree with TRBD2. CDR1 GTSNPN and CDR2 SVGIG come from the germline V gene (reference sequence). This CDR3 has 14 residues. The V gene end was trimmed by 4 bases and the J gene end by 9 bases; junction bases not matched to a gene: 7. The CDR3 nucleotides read TGTGCCTGGACTAGCGGGAGGGCCGAGGTTGAGCAGTTCTTC. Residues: CAWTSGRAEVEQFF.

The CDR3 here is CAIRAGTSGDSYEQYF. The CDR3 DNA follows: TGTGCCATCAGGGCCGGGACTAGCGGGGACTCCTACGAGCAGTACTTC. The chain uses TRBV10-3 and TRBJ2-7, with TRBD2 identical over 13 bases. The germline gives CDR1 ENHRY, CDR2 SYGVKD. J was trimmed by 0 bases and V by 6 bases; bases with no gene match: 5. CDR3 size: 16 residues.

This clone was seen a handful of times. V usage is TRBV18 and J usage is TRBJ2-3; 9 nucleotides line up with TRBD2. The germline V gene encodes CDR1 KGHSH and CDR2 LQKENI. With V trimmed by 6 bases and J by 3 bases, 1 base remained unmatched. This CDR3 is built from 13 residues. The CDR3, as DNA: TGTGCCAGCTCGCGGGAGGGGACAGATACGCAGTATTTT. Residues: CASSREGTDTQYF.

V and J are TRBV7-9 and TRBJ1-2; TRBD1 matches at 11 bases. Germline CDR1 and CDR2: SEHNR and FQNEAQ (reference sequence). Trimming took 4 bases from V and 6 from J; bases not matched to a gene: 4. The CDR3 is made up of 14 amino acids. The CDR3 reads CASSSRTGGNGYTF. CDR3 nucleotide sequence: TGTGCCAGCAGCTCCCGGACAGGGGGCAATGGCTACACCTTC. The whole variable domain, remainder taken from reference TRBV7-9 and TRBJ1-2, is DTGVSQNPRHKITKRGQNVTFRCDPISEHNRLYWYRQTLGQGPEFLTYFQNEAQLEKSRLLSDRFSAERPKGSFSTLEIQRTEQGDSAMYLCASSSRTGGNGYTFGSGTRLTVV.

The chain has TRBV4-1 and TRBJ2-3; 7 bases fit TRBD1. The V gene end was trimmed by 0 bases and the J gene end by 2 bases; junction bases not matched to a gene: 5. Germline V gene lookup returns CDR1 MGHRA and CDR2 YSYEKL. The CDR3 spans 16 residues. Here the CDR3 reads CASSQDIRGNTDTQYF. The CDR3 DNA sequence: TGCGCCAGCAGCCAAGATATCAGGGGGAACACAGATACGCAGTATTTT.